This T cell receptor beta chain was recovered during a study of early T cells in non-severe SARS-CoV-2 infection. Study-level background: The sequenced material was bulk RNA from unsorted whole blood, and its chains were unpaired.

The TCR library protocol attached unique molecular identifiers to the individual cDNA molecules. TCRdb processed the 5' RACE reads anew with MiXCR; each CDR3 protein has one entry. The sample contains under 140,000 distinct CDR3 sequences, roughly 12% of which appear only once. Trimming removed 7 bases at V and 12 bases at J, with 22 bases between. CDR3 length: 13 residues. The V gene's germline CDR1 is SQVTM and CDR2 ANQGSEA. The TCR was taken from an adult who was a healthcare worker with PCR-confirmed SARS-CoV-2 infection or an uninfected control (not recorded which). The sample here was whole blood, taken at baseline. The chain recombines TRBV29-1 with TRBJ2-1; the D call may be TRBD1 or TRBD2 (5 bases each). The CDR3 protein is CSAPRDQLGGQFF. The CDR3 DNA sequence: TGCAGCGCCCCCCGGGACCAACTTGGGGGGCAGTTCTTC.